This T cell receptor (beta chain) was identified during a study of CD8+ T cells in alopecia areata. Study context: Treated patients were given 5 to 10 mg oral tofacitinib twice daily.

This clone was seen more than once but under ten times. Treatment noted: oral pan-JAK inhibitor, 5-10 mg twice daily. The authors extracted RNA and reverse transcribed it into cDNA as the sequencing template. TCRdb keeps only in-frame clones here, not all; method: immunoSEQ multiplex PCR. Counted here are 200,000 or so clones, nearly 60% occurring once; the ten biggest clones make up approximately 5.1%. The V segment lost 2 bases and the J segment 6 bases; nucleotides outside the gene matches: 3. The germline V gene encodes CDR1 GTSNPN and CDR2 SVGIG (reference sequence). The CDR3 covers 13 residues. The chain joins TRBV30 to TRBJ1-5, with TRBD1 matching 8 bases. Sample: CD4+ T cells sorted from blood, taken at week 24, from a patient treated with tofacitinib. This clonotype originated in a human donor with alopecia areata. The CDR3 DNA follows: TGTGCCTGGAGTTTCAGGGGGCTTCAGCCCCAGCATTTT. As protein: CAWSFRGLQPQHF.